This entry is about one TCR beta chain. Its target is unknown. This sample stems from a study of cytomegalovirus exposure and HLA in healthy donors. Looking at the study overall: An analysis done earlier identified approximately 120 million unique TCR beta sequences from about 179 million T cells. Findings and caveats of the study: An analysis done earlier found most TCR beta V segments productive about 87% or about 30% of the time. The study labeled 180 or so TCR beta chains cytomegalovirus-associated.

The PCR was carried out with 60 Vbeta primers and 13 Jbeta primers. This table comes from immunoSEQ multiplex PCR, and its TCRdb copy is limited to in-frame clones, with some not included. The sample lists 130,000 to 150,000 clones; more than 70% were seen once. V dropped 5 bases and J dropped 0 bases, with 7 bases sitting between them. This CDR3 is built from 13 residues. Germline V CDR1 and CDR2: LNHDA, SQIVND (reference sequence). The sequenced material came from PBMCs. The chain joins TRBV19 to TRBJ1-2; D is undetermined. This sequence was found in a male donor in good health and CMV-seropositive. The CDR3 loop is CASSLRANYGYTF. For the CDR3, the DNA is TGTGCCAGTAGTCTTCGGGCTAACTATGGCTACACCTTC.